A single sample gave rise to the 7 T cell receptor beta chains below, sequenced in a study of blood T cell repertoires in COVID-19. Libraries were prepared by immunoSEQ multiplex PCR; TCRdb keeps only in-frame clonotypes and omits some of them. The sample lists roughly 100,000 clones, 81% seen once, with less than 45% in the top ten. Sequenced sample: peripheral blood. The receptor source for this set is a man older than 75 with acute or convalescent COVID-19.

The chain has TRBV5-1 and TRBJ2-6; the D is unclear. The CDR3 totals 17 residues. Trimming removed 3 bases from V and 0 bases from J, with 13 bases in between. Germline V gene lookup returns CDR1 SGHRS and CDR2 YFSETQ. In nucleotides, the CDR3 is TGCGCCAGCAGCTCACGCAGCGCCCGCTCTGGGGCCAACGTCCTGACTTTC. Protein sequence: CASSSRSARSGANVLTF.

The chain has TRBV7-3 and TRBJ2-2; 9 positions agree with TRBD1. The V gene's germline CDR1 is SGHTA and CDR2 FQGTGA. This CDR3 contains 15 residues. Losses at the gene ends were 5 bases for V and 4 bases for J; bases not matched to a gene: 5. The DNA of the CDR3 is TGTGCCAGCAGCATACAGGGGGCGGCCACCGGGGAGCTGTTTTTT. Its translation is CASSIQGAATGELFF.

The chain links TRBV19 to TRBJ2-1; 10 bases align to TRBD2. Germline trimming cut 6 bases from V and 5 bases from J; bases unmatched to any gene: 10. Germline-derived CDR1 and CDR2 are LNHDA and SQIVND (reference sequence). The CDR3 totals 16 residues. The CDR3 spells CASSNNRLAGDNEQFF. The CDR3 DNA reads as TGTGCCAGTAGCAATAACCGTCTAGCGGGAGACAATGAGCAGTTCTTC.

The V call is TRBV7-3, the J call TRBJ2-3; 11 nucleotides agree with TRBD2. The V gene's germline CDR1 is SGHTA and CDR2 FQGTGA. The CDR3 totals 15 residues. The trim removed 4 bases at V and 3 bases at J, leaving 3 bases unmatched. CDR3 coding DNA: TGTGCCAGCAGCTCGCGACTAGCGGGGACAGATACGCAGTATTTT. This sequence encodes CASSSRLAGTDTQYF.

The rearrangement links TRBV7-2 to TRBJ2-3, with D perhaps TRBD2 (5 bases). V dropped 1 base and J dropped 5 bases, with 7 bases sitting between them. This CDR3 comprises 13 residues. Germline loops: CDR1 SGHTA, CDR2 FQGNSA. CDR3 bases: TGTGCCAGCAGCTTAGAGGAGGAAGATACGCAGTATTTT. It translates to CASSLEEEDTQYF.

This chain connects TRBV5-1 to TRBJ1-2; tentative D call: TRBD1 (5 bases). V dropped 4 bases and J dropped 2 bases, with 12 bases sitting between them. CDR3 length equals 14 residues. The germline V gene encodes CDR1 SGHRS and CDR2 YFSETQ. The CDR3 here is CASSVGLTNYGYTF. The CDR3, as DNA: TGCGCCAGCAGCGTGGGACTGACCAACTATGGCTACACCTTC.

The V gene is TRBV28, the J gene TRBJ2-5, with 8 nucleotides matching TRBD1. CDR3 length: 15 residues. Germline V gene data show CDR1 as MDHEN and CDR2 as SYDVKM. V gave up 10 bases and J gave up 4 bases; unmatched junction bases: 14. In nucleotides, the CDR3 is TGTGCCACGCGGACAGGGTCCCTACTCTTAGAGACCCAGTACTTC. It yields the protein CATRTGSLLLETQYF.